This T cell receptor beta chain was sequenced during a study of regulatory T cells in long-lasting Graves disease. Findings and limits, study-wide: Persistent-disease Graves' patients showed less TCR diversity than new cases.

CDR1 is LGHNA, CDR2 YSLEER, per germline. The CDR3 spans 15 residues. The trim removed 1 base at V and 13 bases at J, leaving 14 bases unmatched. Documented time point: newly diagnosed GD, antithyroid drugs for less than 3 months. The TCR library was made from RNA that had been extracted from PBMCs in TRIzol. Diagnosis followed American Thyroid Association guidelines for Graves' disease. Arm-PCR of CDR3 regions and iRepertoire HTBI primers were the basis on which TCR beta libraries were built. A single record per CDR3 protein comes from TCRdb applying MiXCR to the multiplex PCR reads. The data contain 400,000 to 500,000 distinct CDR3 sequences, about 17% of them singletons. As to this clonotype: What it binds is not known.

A further study also used this sample, focusing on T cells in Graves' hyperthyroidism and ophthalmopathy.

This receptor was identified in a woman under 40 with Graves disease. This sequence joins TRBV4-3 and TRBJ2-7; TRBD2 matches 9 bases. Specimen: peripheral blood mononuclear cells (PBMCs), collected at new diagnosis, from a patient treated with antithyroid drugs. In DNA, the CDR3 is TGCGCCAGCAGCCAAGGGGTGGGTAGCGGGGGACGGGATTACTTC. It codes for CASSQGVGSGGRDYF.